Presented here are 8 T cell receptor beta chains from one specimen sequenced in a study of OX40 agonist ivuxolimab in advanced cancers. TCRdb's copy holds only in-frame clones and misses some; the assay was immunoSEQ multiplex PCR. The sample shows tens of thousands of clones, 89% of them seen only once. Sample: CD4+ or CD8+ T cells sorted from blood, taken in a trial of the OX40 agonist ivuxolimab. The receptors originated from an adult with an advanced solid tumor such as melanoma, head and neck, liver or kidney cancer.

The rearrangement joins TRBV25-1 to TRBJ2-1; tentative D call: TRBD2 (6 bases). Germline V gene sequence: CDR1 MGHDK, CDR2 SYGVNS. The CDR3 is 15 residues long. V dropped 8 bases and J dropped 7 bases, with 21 bases sitting between them. The CDR3 region is CASAQRVGTLNEQFF. CDR3 sequence (DNA): TGTGCCAGCGCCCAACGGGTAGGGACTTTGAATGAGCAGTTCTTC.

The rearrangement joins TRBV5-1 to TRBJ1-4; no reliable D call. The CDR3 is 15 amino acids. Trimming removed 4 bases from V and 0 bases from J, with 10 bases in between. From germline, CDR1 is SGHRS and CDR2 YFSETQ. CDR3 loop: CASSLWESTNEKLFF. The CDR3, as DNA: TGCGCCAGCAGCCTGTGGGAGTCAACTAATGAAAAACTGTTTTTT.

The V call is TRBV28, the J call TRBJ1-1, with D maybe TRBD1 (5 bases). The germline gives CDR1 MDHEN, CDR2 SYDVKM. Trimming removed 2 bases at V and 5 bases at J, with 9 bases between. The CDR3 is 13 amino acids. Written as DNA, the CDR3 is TGTGCCAGCAGTTTAGGGGCCGGGACTGAAGCTTTCTTT. Translated, it gives CASSLGAGTEAFF. Filled out from reference TRBV28 and TRBJ1-1, the complete variable domain reads DVKVTQSSRYLVKRTGEKVFLECVQDMDHENMFWYRQDPGLGLRLIYFSYDVKMKEKGDIPEGYSVSREKKERFSLILESASTNQTSMYLCASSLGAGTEAFFGQGTRLTVV.

V is TRBV4-2 and J is TRBJ2-2; 11 bases map to TRBD2. The CDR3 runs 17 residues. Per the germline V gene, CDR1 is LGHNA and CDR2 is YNFKEQ. V lost 1 base, J lost 7 bases, and 8 bases stayed unmatched. The CDR3, as DNA: TGTGCCAGCAGCCAAGGAATAGCGGGAGGGCCCAACGGGGAGCTGTTTTTT. Translated, it gives CASSQGIAGGPNGELFF.

This clone was seen a handful of times. The rearrangement uses TRBV7-9 and TRBJ1-2, with D possibly TRBD1 on 5 matching bases. The germline V and J ends were trimmed by 3 bases and 0 bases, with 8 bases remaining between them. CDR3 size: 14 residues. Germline CDR1 SEHNR, CDR2 FQNEAQ (reference sequence). In nucleotides, the CDR3 is TGTGCCAGCAGCTTGACAGCTACTAACTATGGCTACACCTTC. Translation gives CASSLTATNYGYTF.

The V gene is TRBV9, the J gene TRBJ1-6; 8 positions match TRBD1. Germline loops: CDR1 SGDLS, CDR2 YYNGEE. J lost 7 bases, V lost 3 bases, and 9 bases had no gene match. The length of the CDR3 is 16 residues. Here the CDR3 reads CASSAPGGLSNSPLHF. For the CDR3, the DNA is TGTGCCAGCAGCGCCCCAGGGGGCCTGTCCAATTCACCCCTCCACTTT.

This chain uses TRBV6-5 with TRBJ2-1, with TRBD1 as a possible D gene (6 bases). Germline V CDR1 and CDR2: MNHEY, SVGAGI. V was pared by 6 bases and J by 4 bases, with 10 bases between. The CDR3 covers 13 residues. This CDR3 is CASRTGFYNEQFF. The CDR3 coding sequence is TGTGCCAGCAGAACAGGGTTTTACAATGAGCAGTTCTTC.

The chain recombines TRBV29-1 with TRBJ1-1, with D possibly matching TRBD1 (5 bases). CDR3 length: 12 amino acids. V dropped 2 bases and J dropped 10 bases, with 14 bases sitting between them. Germline assignment: CDR1 SQVTM and CDR2 ANQGSEA. The CDR3 DNA follows: TGCAGCGTTGAAACATGGGGGGTTGGAGCTTTCTTT. It translates to CSVETWGVGAFF.